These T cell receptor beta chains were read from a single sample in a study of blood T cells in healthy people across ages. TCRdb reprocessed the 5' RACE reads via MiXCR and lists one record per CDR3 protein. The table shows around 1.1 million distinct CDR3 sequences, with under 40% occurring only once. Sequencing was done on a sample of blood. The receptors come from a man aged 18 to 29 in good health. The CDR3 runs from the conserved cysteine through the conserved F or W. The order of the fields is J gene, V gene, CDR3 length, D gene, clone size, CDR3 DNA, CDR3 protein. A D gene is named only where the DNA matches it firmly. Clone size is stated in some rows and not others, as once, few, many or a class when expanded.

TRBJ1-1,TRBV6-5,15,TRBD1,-,TGTGCCAGCAGTTACGGGACAGGGTATTACACTGAAGCTTTCTTT,CASSYGTGYYTEAFF
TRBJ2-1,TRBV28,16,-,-,TGTGCCAGCAGTTTTTGGAACCCCACGGTATACAATGAGCAGTTCTTC,CASSFWNPTVYNEQFF
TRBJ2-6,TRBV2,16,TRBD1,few,TGTGCCAGCAGGGACACTAGACAGGGGTTGGCCAACGTCCTGACTTTC,CASRDTRQGLANVLTF
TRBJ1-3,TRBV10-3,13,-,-,TGTGCCATCAGTGAACCAGGGAAGGACACCATATATTTT,CAISEPGKDTIYF
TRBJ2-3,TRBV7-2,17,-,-,TGTGCCAGCAGCGGACGGGACATTCCGAGAGTTACAGATACGCAGTATTTT,CASSGRDIPRVTDTQYF
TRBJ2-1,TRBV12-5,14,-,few,TGTGCTAGTGGTTTCGGGGGCTCCTACAATGAGCAGTTCTTC,CASGFGGSYNEQFF
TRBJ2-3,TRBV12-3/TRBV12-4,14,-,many,TGTGCCAGCAGCTTAGGAGCCAGCACAGATACGCAGTATTTT,CASSLGASTDTQYF
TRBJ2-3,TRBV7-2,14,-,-,TGTGCCAGCAGCCGACTCTCTAGCGCGGATACGCAGTATTTT,CASSRLSSADTQYF
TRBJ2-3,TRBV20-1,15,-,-,TGCAGTGCTAGAGCGCCGGGGATCCGGGAAAATACGCAGTATTTT,CSARAPGIRENTQYF
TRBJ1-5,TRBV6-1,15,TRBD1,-,TGTGCCAGCAGTGGGGTTGGACAGGAACATCAGCCCCAGCATTTT,CASSGVGQEHQPQHF
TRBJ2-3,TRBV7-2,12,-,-,TGTGCCAGCAGCCTAGAAGAGGGTACGCAGTATTTT,CASSLEEGTQYF
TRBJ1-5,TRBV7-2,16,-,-,TGTGCCAGCAGCTTAGTGCCAGGGGATAGCAATCAGCCCCAGCATTTT,CASSLVPGDSNQPQHF
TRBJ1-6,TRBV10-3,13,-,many,TGTGCCATCAGGGAGACACCCCATTCACCCCTCCACTTT,CAIRETPHSPLHF
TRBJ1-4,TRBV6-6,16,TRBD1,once,TGTGCCAGCAGCGAAGACAGGGCGGGAGGAGAAGAAAAACTGTTTTTT,CASSEDRAGGEEKLFF
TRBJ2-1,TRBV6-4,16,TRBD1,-,TGTGCCAGCAGTGAAGAGTATGGGACAGGGTTCGATGAGCAGTTCTTC,CASSEEYGTGFDEQFF
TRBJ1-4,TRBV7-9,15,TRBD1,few,TGTGCCAGCAGCGGCCGGGACAGGGGGCGTGAAAAACTGTTTTTT,CASSGRDRGREKLFF
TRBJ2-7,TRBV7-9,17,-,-,TGTGCCAGCAGCTCGAGGGAGGACAGAAAAAAGTCCTACGAGCAGTACTTC,CASSSREDRKKSYEQYF
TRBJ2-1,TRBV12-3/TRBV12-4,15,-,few,TGTGCCAGCAGTTTAGCGGGGGGGGCCCACAATGAGCAGTTCTTC,CASSLAGGAHNEQFF
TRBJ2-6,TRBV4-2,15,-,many,TGTGCCAGCAGCCAAGACGGGTCTGGGGCCAACGTCCTGACTTTC,CASSQDGSGANVLTF
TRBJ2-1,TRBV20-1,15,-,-,TGCAGTGCTAGTAGGATAGGGACTGGCCAAAATGAGCAGTTCTTC,CSASRIGTGQNEQFF
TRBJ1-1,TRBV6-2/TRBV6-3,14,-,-,TGTGCCAGCACCCGGGGGGGCGGCACCACTGAAGCTTTCTTT,CASTRGGGTTEAFF
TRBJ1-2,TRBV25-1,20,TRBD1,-,TGTGCCAGCAGTGGGGAACCGGCTACGGGACAGGGTTTAGAGTTGGTCGGCTACACCTTC,CASSGEPATGQGLELVGYTF
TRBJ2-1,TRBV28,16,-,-,TGTGCCAGCAGCCTTACCCCCCCTACAGTTTACAATGAGCAGTTCTTC,CASSLTPPTVYNEQFF
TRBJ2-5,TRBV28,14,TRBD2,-,TGTGCCAGCAGCTCCTCGGGACTATGGGAGACCCAGTACTTC,CASSSSGLWETQYF